This T cell receptor (beta chain) was retrieved from a study of T cell changes during pregnancy in multiple sclerosis. TCRdb keeps only in-frame clones here, not all; method: immunoSEQ multiplex PCR. In the table there are fewer than 45,000 clones, about 90% of which are singletons. The CDR3 contains 14 residues. Trimming removed 5 bases at V and 1 base at J, with 8 bases between. Looked up from germline, CDR1 is LNHDA and CDR2 is SQIVND (reference sequence). The receptor was isolated from a female donor in good health, enrolled as a control in a pregnancy study. The sample consisted of CD4+ T cells from peripheral blood mononuclear cells, taken in the third trimester of pregnancy. The rearrangement joins TRBV19 to TRBJ1-4, with no clear D. The CDR3 DNA sequence: TGTGCCAGTAGTGGTTCCGGAACTAATGAAAAACTGTTTTTT. It translates to CASSGSGTNEKLFF.